This TCR beta chain was sequenced in a study of radiotherapy plus CTLA-4 blockade in lung cancer (dated by TCRdb to between 2018 and 2020). Concerning the study at large: Objective responses occurred in about 20% of enrolled patients, and about 33% achieved disease control.

Results the study describes overall, beyond this receptor: Increased serum interferon-beta after radiation, together with early dynamic changes in blood T cell clones, were reported to be the strongest predictors of response. After treatment with radiotherapy and ipilimumab, TCR clones that originated in tumors expanded in peripheral blood.

A remark on this clone: This receptor's antigen is unknown. Within one base of it there is no much larger clone, and no base qualities were kept.

In this study, focal radiation therapy paired with CTLA-4 blockade (ipilimumab) was tested in patients who had chemo-refractory metastatic non-small-cell lung cancer. The CDR3 numbers 16 residues from cysteine through phenylalanine. Only the CDR3 DNA stays, 48 bases, in frame from base 1. CDR1 and CDR2 are drawn from the germline V gene: MNHEY, SVGAGI. Trimming takes 0 bases off V and 5 bases off J; junction bases not matched to a gene: 8. Libraries were prepared through the immunoSEQ multiplex PCR assay. TCRdb holds this immuneACCESS table with in-frame rearrangements only. Some clones are missing; in checked studies, unresolved V genes explain under half, and the rest has no known cause. The sample records about 45,000 clones, about 67% of which are singletons. The top ten hold over 20% of the sample.

The receptor comes from a human donor with non-small cell lung cancer who had a partial response to radiotherapy plus ipilimumab. The sequence is built from TRBV6-5 and TRBJ2-7; 9 central nucleotides agree with TRBD1. The sequenced sample was peripheral blood, obtained from a patient treated with radiotherapy plus ipilimumab. The CDR3 protein is CASSYSTGQGRNEQYF. DNA sequence: TGTGCCAGCAGTTACTCTACGGGACAGGGTAGGAACGAGCAGTACTTC.